The sequence of this TCR beta chain was determined in a study of cytomegalovirus exposure and HLA in healthy donors. CDR1 and CDR2 (germline): SNHLY, FYNNEI. Trimming stripped 4 bases from V and 7 bases from J, with 19 bases between. The CDR3 extends over 16 amino acids. The study's findings and limits: The sole available immune exposure information was CMV serostatus. The authors later found HLA-associated TCR beta chains more clonally expanded than equally common others.

This clone was counted a few times. The target antigen is unknown. The PCR made use of 60 Vbeta and 13 Jbeta primers. This table comes from immunoSEQ multiplex PCR, and its TCRdb copy is limited to in-frame clones, with some not included. There are over 100,000 clones in the sample; about 70% occur only once, and roughly 8.7% lies in the top ten. The sample consisted of PBMCs. The source is a man aged 25 to 40 in good health and CMV-seropositive. The rearrangement links TRBV2 to TRBJ1-4; D perhaps matches TRBD1 (5 bases). The CDR3 DNA sequence: TGTGCCAGCAGTGGAACCTATGGGACTGAGCTTGAAAAACTGTTTTTT. This translates into CASSGTYGTELEKLFF.